The 6 T cell receptor beta chains below were found in one sample sequenced in a study of T-cell memory formation after mild COVID-19. TCRdb ran MiXCR on the 5' RACE reads and lists one entry per CDR3 protein. In the table there are 300,000 to 350,000 distinct CDR3 sequences, about 13% of which are singletons. The sample taken for sequencing was PBMCs or a T cell subset sorted from them (not recorded which). The receptors originated from a man aged 18 to 29 who had mild COVID-19 (a few samples of this study predate the infection). Cell type and time point are not known.

This clonotype came up many times. This sequence joins TRBV18 and TRBJ1-1; D unclear. This CDR3 has 13 amino acids. Per germline, CDR1 KGHSH and CDR2 LQKENI. V was pared by 6 bases and J by 1 base, with 9 bases between. The CDR3 DNA reads TGTGCCAGCTCGCGGACGGAGAACACTGAAGCTTTCTTT. It translates to CASSRTENTEAFF.

This chain joins TRBV29-1 and TRBJ2-1; 8 bases fit TRBD2. The CDR3 has 14 amino acids. With V trimmed by 6 bases and J by 3 bases, 7 bases remained unmatched. Germline-derived CDR1 and CDR2 are SQVTM and ANQGSEA. The CDR3 is CSVASGGNYNEQFF. The CDR3 DNA reads TGCAGCGTGGCCAGCGGGGGTAACTACAATGAGCAGTTCTTC.

This clonotype was seen more than once but under ten times. J is TRBJ1-5 and V is TRBV7-2, with D hard to call. CDR3 length equals 15 residues. The V gene's germline CDR1 is SGHTA and CDR2 FQGNSA. Between the trimmed V and J ends, which lost 1 base and 3 bases, there was a span of 10 bases. The chain's CDR3 is CASSLVGWDNQPQHF. The CDR3 region has the DNA TGTGCCAGCAGCTTAGTTGGATGGGACAATCAGCCCCAGCATTTT.

This sequence joins TRBV4-1 and TRBJ2-1; D unclear. In germline, CDR1 is MGHRA, CDR2 YSYEKL. The V and J ends lost 0 bases and 12 bases respectively, with 18 bases between them. This CDR3 is built from 15 residues. CDR3 in amino acids: CASSQEMGPGVRQFF. DNA of the CDR3: TGCGCCAGCAGCCAAGAAATGGGCCCCGGCGTACGGCAGTTCTTC.

This clonotype turned up a few times. The rearrangement uses TRBV25-1 and TRBJ1-1, with D uncertain. CDR3 length equals 15 residues. V was trimmed by 9 bases and J by 5 bases, leaving 22 bases between them. CDR1 and CDR2 from the germline V gene are MGHDK and SYGVNS. Here the CDR3 reads CASTQNQGLGTEAFF. CDR3 coding DNA: TGTGCCAGTACCCAAAATCAAGGCCTGGGGACTGAAGCTTTCTTT.

V is TRBV6-5 and J is TRBJ1-1; no firm D call. The germline gives CDR1 MNHEY, CDR2 SVGAGI. Trimming removed 3 bases from V and 5 bases from J, with 10 bases in between. The CDR3 contains 13 residues. CDR3 nucleotides: TGTGCCAGCAGTTATGGGATTGATACTGAAGCTTTCTTT. Translating it yields CASSYGIDTEAFF.